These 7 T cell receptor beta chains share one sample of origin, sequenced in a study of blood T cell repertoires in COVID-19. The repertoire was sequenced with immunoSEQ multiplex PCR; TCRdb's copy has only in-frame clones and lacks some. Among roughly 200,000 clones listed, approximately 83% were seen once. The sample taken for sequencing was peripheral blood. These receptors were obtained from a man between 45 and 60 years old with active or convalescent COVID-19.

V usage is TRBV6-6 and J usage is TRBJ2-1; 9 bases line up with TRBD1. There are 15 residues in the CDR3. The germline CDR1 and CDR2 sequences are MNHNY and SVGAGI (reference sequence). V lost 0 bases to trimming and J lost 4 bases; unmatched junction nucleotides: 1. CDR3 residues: CASSYSGTGYNEQFF. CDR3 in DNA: TGTGCCAGCAGTTACTCCGGGACAGGGTACAATGAGCAGTTCTTC.

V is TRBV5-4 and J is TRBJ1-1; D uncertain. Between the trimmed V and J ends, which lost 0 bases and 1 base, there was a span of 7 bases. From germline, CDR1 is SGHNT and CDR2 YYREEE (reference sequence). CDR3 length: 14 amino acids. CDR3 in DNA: TGTGCCAGCAGCTTGGCCGGGGAGAACACTGAAGCTTTCTTT. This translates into CASSLAGENTEAFF.

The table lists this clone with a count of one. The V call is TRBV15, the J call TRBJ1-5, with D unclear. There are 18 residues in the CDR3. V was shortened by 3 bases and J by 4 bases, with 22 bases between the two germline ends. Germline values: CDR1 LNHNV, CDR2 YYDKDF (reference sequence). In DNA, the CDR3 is TGTGCCACCAGCAGGGATAAACTTCACCGGGCGGGGAATCAGCCCCAGCATTTT. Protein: CATSRDKLHRAGNQPQHF.

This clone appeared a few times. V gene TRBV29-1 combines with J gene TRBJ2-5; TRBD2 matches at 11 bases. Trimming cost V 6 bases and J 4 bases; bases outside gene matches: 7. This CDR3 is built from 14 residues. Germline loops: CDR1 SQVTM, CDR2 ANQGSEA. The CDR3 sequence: CSVALAGGRETQYF. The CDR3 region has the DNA TGCAGCGTAGCATTAGCGGGGGGGCGAGAGACCCAGTACTTC.

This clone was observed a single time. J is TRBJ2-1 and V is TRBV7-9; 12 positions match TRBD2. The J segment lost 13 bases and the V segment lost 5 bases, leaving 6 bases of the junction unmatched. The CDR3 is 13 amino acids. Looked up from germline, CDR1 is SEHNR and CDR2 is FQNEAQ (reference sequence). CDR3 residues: CASSPSGGAGQFF. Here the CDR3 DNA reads TGTGCCAGCAGCCCTAGCGGGGGGGCCGGTCAGTTCTTC.

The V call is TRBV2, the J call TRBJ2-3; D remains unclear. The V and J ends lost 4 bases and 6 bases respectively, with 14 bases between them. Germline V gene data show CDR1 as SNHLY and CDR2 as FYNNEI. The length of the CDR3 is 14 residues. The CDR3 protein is CASSGMWQSDTQYF. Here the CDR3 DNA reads TGTGCCAGCAGTGGAATGTGGCAGTCTGATACGCAGTATTTT.

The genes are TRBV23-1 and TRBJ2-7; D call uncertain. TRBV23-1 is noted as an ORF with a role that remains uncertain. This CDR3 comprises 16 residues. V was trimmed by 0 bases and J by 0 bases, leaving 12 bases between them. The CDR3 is CASSQSSVSSSYEQYF. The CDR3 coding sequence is TGCGCCAGCAGTCAATCGAGCGTATCCTCCTCCTACGAGCAGTACTTC.